The 27 T cell receptor beta chains presented below share a single source sample, sequenced in a study of blood T cell repertoires in COVID-19 (dated by TCRdb to 2018 to 2021). Receptor amplification or capture employed the immunoSEQ multiplex PCR assay. The table was pulled from immuneACCESS by TCRdb, which kept in-frame rearrangements only. Such tables lose some clones; where checked, under half of the loss comes from unresolved V genes, and the rest has no known cause. The sample has about 150,000 clones on record, about 87% of them singletons. Jointly, the top ten make up about 40% of the sample. Source material: peripheral blood. Receptor source: a human donor in a cohort sampled during active COVID-19.

This chain uses TRBV21-1 with TRBJ1-6; the D call of TRBD1 is as the table states it, not checked on the DNA. TRBV21-1 is deemed a pseudogene. This CDR3 region has 15 residues. The CDR3 region is CASSKDRGPGSPLHF. In DNA form, the CDR3 reads TGTGCCAGCAGCAAGGACAGGGGGCCAGGGTCACCCCTCCACTTT.

This chain uses TRBV10-1 with TRBJ2-7; weak D call: TRBD2 (5 bases). The CDR3 is 16 residues long. The V and J ends lost 0 bases and 2 bases respectively, with 14 bases between them. The V gene's germline CDR1 is WNHNN and CDR2 SYGVQD (reference sequence). The DNA of the CDR3 is TGCGCCAGCAGTGAGTCCTCATCAGCGGTCCCCTACGAGCAGTACGTC. Its protein is CASSESSSAVPYEQYV.

The CDR3 is CASSFLKGPGRSTEAFF. The CDR3 DNA reads as TGTGCCAGCAGCTTCCTAAAGGGCCCCGGGAGGAGCACTGAAGCTTTCTTT. The V and J genes are TRBV5-8 and TRBJ1-1; D gene ambiguous. The CDR3 is made up of 17 amino acids. The germline CDR1 and CDR2 sequences are SGHTS and YDEGEE. Trimming left V 2 bases short and J 4 bases short, with 21 bases between.

The chain combines TRBV2 with TRBJ2-2; no clear D. The CDR3 sequence is 14 residues long. The V gene lost 10 bases and the J gene lost 2 bases, with 14 bases spanning the gap. CDR1 is SNHLY and CDR2 is FYNNEI in the germline V gene. As DNA, the CDR3 is TGTGCCATCCGCAGGAAGGTTAACACCGGGGAGCTGTTTTTT. This gives the protein CAIRRKVNTGELFF.

This chain connects TRBV5-4 to TRBJ2-2, with D unresolved. The germline V gene encodes CDR1 SGHNT and CDR2 YYREEE (reference sequence). V was pared by 0 bases and J by 2 bases, with 11 bases between. The CDR3 is made up of 16 amino acids. In nucleotides, the CDR3 is TGTGCCAGCAGCTTGGACTCAAGCCTCAACACCGGGGAGCTGTTTTTT. It codes for CASSLDSSLNTGELFF.

This chain joins TRBV10-3 and TRBJ2-7; 7 bases line up with TRBD1. Germline CDR1 and CDR2: ENHRY and SYGVKD. After removal of 11 bases from V and 4 bases from J, the junction contained 11 bases not matched to a gene. The CDR3 has 13 residues. Written as DNA, the CDR3 is TGTGCCTCCGAGGGGGACAGCTCGTACGAGCAGTACGTC. Residues: CASEGDSSYEQYV.

The chain uses TRBV7-3 and TRBJ2-1; 7 bases agree with TRBD2. The CDR3 sequence is 15 residues long. In germline, CDR1 is SGHTA, CDR2 FQGTGA. V was pared by 5 bases and J by 5 bases, with 9 bases of the junction left unmatched. The CDR3: CASSRLGGYDNEQFF. The CDR3 DNA reads as TGTGCCAGCAGCCGACTGGGGGGGTATGACAATGAGCAGTTCTTC.

There are many counts of this clone. The rearrangement links TRBV12-3 or TRBV12-4 to TRBJ2-5, with D tentatively TRBD1 (6 bases). V was trimmed by 5 bases and J by 3 bases, leaving 10 bases between them. This CDR3 has 13 amino acids. In DNA form, the CDR3 reads TGTGCCAGCAGTCCGGGACAAAAAGAGACCCAGTACTTC. This translates into CASSPGQKETQYF.

This sequence joins TRBV5-6 and TRBJ1-6; D uncertain. Per the germline V gene, CDR1 is SGHDT and CDR2 is YYEEEE. The CDR3 is made up of 16 amino acids. V lost 1 base to trimming and J lost 4 bases, with 12 bases between them. CDR3 amino acids: CASSLTESLYNSPLHF. The CDR3 nucleotides read TGTGCCAGCAGCTTGACGGAGAGCCTATATAATTCACCCCTCCACTTT.

J is TRBJ2-1 and V is TRBV11-3; the match to TRBD2 covers 13 bases. The CDR3 spans 14 residues. Germline lookup yields CDR1 SGHNT and CDR2 YENEEA. J lost 9 bases, V lost 6 bases, and 5 bases had no gene match. DNA of the CDR3: TGTGCCAGCAGACTAGCGGGGGGGCCTAGTGAGCAGTTCTTC. Residues: CASRLAGGPSEQFF.

The rearrangement links TRBV3-1 (or the pseudogene TRBV3-2) to TRBJ1-1; 8 bases line up with TRBD1. From germline, CDR1 is LGHDT and CDR2 YNNKEL (reference sequence). The trim removed 3 bases at V and 3 bases at J, leaving 0 bases unmatched. There are 13 residues in the CDR3. CDR3: CASSQTGDTEAFF. Written as DNA, the CDR3 is TGTGCCAGCAGCCAGACAGGGGACACTGAAGCTTTCTTT.

The rearrangement uses TRBV27 and TRBJ2-7, with a tentative D call TRBD1 (5 bases). Between the trimmed V and J ends, which lost 5 bases and 4 bases, there was a span of 15 bases. Germline CDR1 is MNHEY and CDR2 is SMNVEV (reference sequence). The CDR3 consists of 14 residues. CDR3 nucleotides: TGTGCCAGCAGTCCCCGGGCAGGGTGGTACGAGCAGTACGTC. It translates to CASSPRAGWYEQYV.

This clone was detected a few times. The chain joins TRBV6-5 to TRBJ2-5; 8 bases agree with TRBD1. Germline CDR1 is MNHEY and CDR2 is SVGAGI. Trimming removed 6 bases from V and 1 base from J; junction bases left unmatched: 7. CDR3 length: 15 amino acids. CDR3 protein: CASRISQGAQETQYF. In DNA form, the CDR3 reads TGTGCCAGCAGAATCTCTCAGGGGGCCCAAGAGACCCAGTACTTC.

This clone has only one observation. This chain joins TRBV19 and TRBJ1-2, with D tentatively TRBD1 (6 bases). This CDR3 has 15 residues. Germline loops: CDR1 LNHDA, CDR2 SQIVND (reference sequence). Trimming took off 3 bases at V and 6 bases at J, with 17 bases between the two ends. The CDR3 nucleotides are TGTGCCAGTAGTATTAATGGGGGCGCGGGTGATGGCTACACCTTC. Translated, it gives CASSINGGAGDGYTF.

The V and J genes are TRBV29-1 and TRBJ1-2; maybe TRBD1 (6 bases). V was trimmed by 2 bases and J by 8 bases, leaving 15 bases between them. Germline V CDR1 and CDR2: SQVTM, ANQGSEA. The CDR3 extends over 13 amino acids. This chain's CDR3 is CSVEWRGRRGYTF. CDR3 coding DNA: TGCAGCGTTGAATGGCGGGGGCGAAGAGGCTACACCTTC.

The rearrangement uses TRBV7-9 and TRBJ2-3, with TRBD1 identical over 9 bases. Germline-derived CDR1 and CDR2 are SEHNR and FQNEAQ (reference sequence). The ends lost 2 bases at V and 5 bases at J; junction bases unmatched: 11. The CDR3 totals 17 residues. This CDR3 reads CASSLPQPGQGKDTQYF. The CDR3, as DNA: TGTGCCAGCAGCTTACCACAACCGGGACAGGGCAAAGATACGCAGTATTTT.

The chain has TRBV5-1 and TRBJ2-1, with 10 bases that match TRBD2. CDR1 is SGHRS and CDR2 is YFSETQ in the germline V gene. CDR3 length: 15 residues. V dropped 5 bases and J dropped 1; count of bases not matched to a gene: 3. The CDR3 coding sequence is TGCGCCAGCAGTCAAGCGGGAGGGTCCTACAATGAGCAGTTCTTC. Translated: CASSQAGGSYNEQFF.

J is TRBJ2-3 and V is TRBV7-3; D possibly corresponds to TRBD2 (6 bases). Trimming stripped 1 base from V and 4 bases from J, with 9 bases between. CDR3 length: 14 amino acids. The germline V gene encodes CDR1 SGHTA and CDR2 FQGTGA. The chain's CDR3 is CASSLNGGADTQYF. The CDR3 nucleotides are TGTGCCAGCAGCTTAAACGGGGGTGCAGATACGCAGTATTTT.

The rearrangement uses TRBV5-6 and TRBJ2-2; perhaps TRBD1 as D (6 bases). CDR1 is SGHDT, CDR2 YYEEEE, per germline. V lost 3 bases to trimming and J lost 6 bases, with 15 bases between them. The CDR3 is 15 amino acids. Here the CDR3 reads CASSSIGRGAGELFF. The CDR3 DNA sequence: TGTGCCAGCAGCTCGATTGGCAGGGGCGCCGGGGAGCTGTTTTTT.

This clone has a handful of counts. The chain links TRBV5-4 to TRBJ2-2, with TRBD1 matching 7 bases. This CDR3 is built from 16 residues. The trim removed 4 bases at V and 1 base at J, leaving 7 bases unmatched. Germline V gives CDR1 SGHNT, CDR2 YYREEE (reference sequence). The CDR3 region has the DNA TGTGCCAGCAGCCAGGGACAGAAGAGGAACACCGGGGAGCTGTTTTTT. Amino acids: CASSQGQKRNTGELFF.

This rearrangement joins TRBV5-1 to TRBJ1-1; a weak D match, TRBD1 (5 bases). The CDR3 covers 13 residues. Trimming took 1 base from V and 4 from J, leaving 8 bases between them. CDR1 SGHRS and CDR2 YFSETQ come from the germline V gene. As DNA, the CDR3 is TGCGCCAGCAGCTTGACGGGGGGCACTGAAGCTTTCTTT. This sequence encodes CASSLTGGTEAFF.

The rearrangement links TRBV7-6 to TRBJ2-5; TRBD2 agrees at 12 bases. V lost 5 bases, J lost 4 bases, and 8 bases stayed unmatched. Germline assignment: CDR1 SGHVS and CDR2 FNYEAQ. The CDR3 sequence is 16 residues long. CDR3 DNA sequence: TGTGCCAGCAGCCCGCGACTAGCGGGAGTGGTAGAGACCCAGTACTTC. Translation: CASSPRLAGVVETQYF.

The V and J genes are TRBV19 and TRBJ1-1; TRBD1 is a possible D gene (6 bases). CDR1 is LNHDA and CDR2 is SQIVND in the germline V gene (reference sequence). The CDR3 has 13 residues. Trimming left V 1 base short and J 3 bases short, with 6 bases between. The CDR3 loop is CASSIAGDTEAFF. CDR3 bases: TGTGCCAGTAGTATAGCAGGGGACACTGAAGCTTTCTTT.

The chain carries TRBV11-3 and TRBJ1-3; 7 nucleotides agree with TRBD1. The junction had 7 bases not matched to a gene; V was cut back by 5 bases and J by 3 bases. Germline loops: CDR1 SGHNT, CDR2 YENEEA. The CDR3 is 15 residues long. The CDR3, as DNA: TGTGCCAGCAGCCCGGGAGGGGGCTTTGGAAACACCATATATTTT. Translation: CASSPGGGFGNTIYF.

This clone was seen more than once but under ten times. This chain joins TRBV11-3 and TRBJ2-3; TRBD2 matches at 7 bases. The CDR3 length is 16 residues. V dropped 4 bases and J dropped 2; count of bases not matched to a gene: 9. Germline CDR1 reads SGHNT; CDR2 reads YENEEA. The CDR3 region is CASSSSRAGVTDTQYF. The CDR3 DNA reads TGTGCCAGCAGCTCCAGCCGGGCGGGGGTCACAGATACGCAGTATTTT.

The rearrangement uses TRBV28 and TRBJ2-1; TRBD2 might be the D (6 bases). Trimming pared 3 bases from V and 7 bases from J, leaving 13 bases between. This CDR3 contains 14 residues. Per germline, CDR1 MDHEN and CDR2 SYDVKM. CDR3 sequence (DNA): TGTGCCAGCAGTTTGGGGGGTAGGAGGAATGAGCAGTTCTTC. Amino acid sequence: CASSLGGRRNEQFF.

This clone has a handful of counts. The chain carries TRBV27 and TRBJ1-2; D gene uncertain. Per the germline V gene, CDR1 is MNHEY and CDR2 is SMNVEV (reference sequence). CDR3 size: 13 residues. Trimming cost V 2 bases and J 6 bases, with 10 bases left between them. In DNA form, the CDR3 reads TGTGCCAGCAGTTTAGGAGCATCCAATGGCTACACCTTC. Encoded protein: CASSLGASNGYTF.